The sequence of this T cell receptor beta chain was determined in a study of blood T cells in healthy people across ages. With a J-beta primer mix and a sample-barcoded 5' primer, a second PCR ran about 6 to 11 cycles. The template-switch adaptor, which had 12 random nucleotides, put a tag on each cDNA molecule. TCRdb re-analysed the 5' RACE reads in MiXCR, keeping a single row per CDR3 protein. This sample has about 930,000 distinct CDR3 sequences, with about 27% found just once. The data also belong to a second study, concerning T cells of mothers and their children. That study adds: Across the analysis, no persistent microchimeric T cell clones were detected.

This receptor was taken from a woman between 35 and 50 years old in good health. Sequenced input: blood.

The CDR3 DNA reads as TGCAGTGCTACCGAAGCAGGGGATGGAAAACTGTTTTTT. Translating gives CSATEAGDGKLFF. The V gene is TRBV20-1, the J gene TRBJ1-4; TRBD1 is a possible D gene (6 bases). The CDR3 covers 13 residues. The V end lost 4 bases, the J end lost 10 bases, and 16 bases lay between the germline ends. Per germline, CDR1 DFQATT and CDR2 SNEGSKA (reference sequence).